This TCR beta chain appears in the sequencing data of a study of T cell clones after liver transplantation. Sorting of unstimulated PBMCs yielded separate CD3+CD4+ and CD3+CD8+ fractions. V shed 0 bases, J shed 2 bases, and the junction held 4 bases outside the gene matches. Germline assignment: CDR1 LNHNV and CDR2 YYDKDF (reference sequence). The CDR3 spans 16 residues. Note on this clone: As yet, its antigen is unknown.

Measured with immunoSEQ multiplex PCR; TCRdb has only the in-frame clones, and not every one. Found here are more than 95,000 clones, more than 75% of them singletons; the top ten hold around 0.94%. Findings of the study overall: These preliminary findings come from unstandardized post-transplant sampling times.

The chain carries TRBV15 and TRBJ2-3; 8 nucleotides align to TRBD1. This TCR was sampled from a human donor who received a liver transplant. The sequencing here drew on CD4+ T cells from blood, taken before liver transplant. CDR3 nucleotide sequence: TGTGCCACCAGCAGAGATGGGACAGGAAACACAGATACGCAGTATTTT. This gives the protein CATSRDGTGNTDTQYF. Filled out from reference TRBV15 and TRBJ2-3, the complete variable domain reads DAMVIQNPRYQVTQFGKPVTLSCSQTLNHNVMYWYQQKSSQAPKLLFHYYDKDFNNEADTPDNFQSRRPNTSFCFLDIRSPGLGDTAMYLCATSRDGTGNTDTQYFGPGTRLTVL.